Reported below is one TCR beta chain. TCRdb reanalysed the 5' RACE reads using MiXCR and keeps one entry per CDR3 protein. The table lists more than 85,000 distinct CDR3 sequences, under 20% of them singletons. The data were taken from a study of T cells of healthy individuals. Trimming took 10 bases from V and 0 from J, leaving 18 bases between them. The CDR3 sequence is 15 residues long. The germline V gene encodes CDR1 SGHVS and CDR2 FQNEAQ. The genes are TRBV7-8 and TRBJ1-1, with D hard to call. The sequence derives from a human donor in good health. The CDR3 reads CATSPPGSMNTEAFF. The DNA for the CDR3 is TGTGCCACCTCCCCGCCGGGGAGCATGAACACTGAAGCTTTCTTT.